This TCR beta chain was identified during a study of T cell responses to AZD1222 COVID-19 vaccine. General study results and limits: Scientists sampled the repertoires only once the peak T cell response had passed. The sample set comprised mostly white British donors with more females, and clonal diversity was possibly underestimated.

Profiling relied on immunoSEQ multiplex PCR, and the TCRdb table lists in-frame clones only, not all of them. The sample lists 100,000 to 150,000 clones, 88% occurring once. The V and J ends lost 0 bases and 4 bases respectively, with 10 bases between them. Looked up from germline, CDR1 is SGHRS and CDR2 is YFSETQ. The CDR3 sequence is 14 residues long. For this clone: The antigen is unknown.

The source was peripheral blood, collected on day 0 of AZD1222 vaccination. The receptor comes from an adult in good health. The J gene is TRBJ1-1, the V gene TRBV5-1; D is uncertain. CDR3 nucleotide sequence: TGCGCCAGCAGCTTGGATGGCCCGGGCACTGAAGCTTTCTTT. This codes for CASSLDGPGTEAFF.